These T cell receptor beta chains were read from a single sample in a study of T cell repertoires in cytomegalovirus infection. TCRdb fed the reads into MiXCR, producing one record per CDR3 protein. Seen here are 680,000 or so distinct CDR3 sequences, 35% observed once, and the top ten hold more than 2.5%. The sequenced sample was PBMCs. The source of these receptors is a human donor in good health (CMV status not recorded). Some clones in this sample may be carry-over from other donors' samples. Both conserved end residues are part of each CDR3.

TRBJ2-7 | TRBV7-6 | CASSLESGDSYEQYF
TRBJ2-5 | TRBV5-1 | CASSLAGSSGGKKETQYF
TRBJ2-2 | TRBV11-2 | CASTSGGNTGELFF
TRBJ2-1 | TRBV19 | CASCTSGYNEQFF
TRBJ2-3 | TRBV26 | CASSSPTSGGDTQYF
TRBJ2-5 | TRBV3-1 | CASSHGLAGAQETQYF
TRBJ2-1 | TRBV7-2 | CASSTSGGAGNEQFF
TRBJ1-6 | TRBV10-3 | CAISDGQGPNSPLHF
TRBJ2-1 | TRBV5-1 | CASSLDLSSYNEQFF
TRBJ2-5 | TRBV20-1 | CSARGQGKETQYF
TRBJ2-2 | TRBV28 | CASSLETLTTGELFF
TRBJ2-3 | TRBV12-3/TRBV12-4 | CASTRTWTSTDTQYF
TRBJ1-1 | TRBV12-5 | CASGLFLGQATDEAFF
TRBJ2-7 | TRBV6-5 | CASSYSGTGRLEQYF
TRBJ2-3 | TRBV19 | CASRGPRTDTQYF
TRBJ1-3 | TRBV7-8 | CASSPLSGVSGNTIYF
TRBJ2-3 | TRBV12-3/TRBV12-4 | CASSFRSPNTDTQYF
TRBJ1-5 | TRBV11-2 | CASSLEGDLNQPQHF
TRBJ1-5 | TRBV7-9 | CASSGNRDSNQPQHF
TRBJ2-1 | TRBV29-1 | CSGTTGAGGDEQFF
TRBJ2-2 | TRBV7-6 | CASSLSVSSGELFF
TRBJ2-1 | TRBV7-2 | CASSSTGGPHRSSYNEQFF
TRBJ2-1 | TRBV10-3 | CAITSDRARNEQFF
TRBJ2-7 | TRBV6-6 | CASSYLRPSEQYF
TRBJ1-1 | TRBV7-9 | CASSLWPPDSMNTEAFF
TRBJ2-7 | TRBV6-5 | CASSYGDSTYEQYF
TRBJ1-5 | TRBV12-3/TRBV12-4 | CASSRQGKGQPQHF
TRBJ2-1 | TRBV12-3/TRBV12-4 | CASSPRAGGHLYNEQFF